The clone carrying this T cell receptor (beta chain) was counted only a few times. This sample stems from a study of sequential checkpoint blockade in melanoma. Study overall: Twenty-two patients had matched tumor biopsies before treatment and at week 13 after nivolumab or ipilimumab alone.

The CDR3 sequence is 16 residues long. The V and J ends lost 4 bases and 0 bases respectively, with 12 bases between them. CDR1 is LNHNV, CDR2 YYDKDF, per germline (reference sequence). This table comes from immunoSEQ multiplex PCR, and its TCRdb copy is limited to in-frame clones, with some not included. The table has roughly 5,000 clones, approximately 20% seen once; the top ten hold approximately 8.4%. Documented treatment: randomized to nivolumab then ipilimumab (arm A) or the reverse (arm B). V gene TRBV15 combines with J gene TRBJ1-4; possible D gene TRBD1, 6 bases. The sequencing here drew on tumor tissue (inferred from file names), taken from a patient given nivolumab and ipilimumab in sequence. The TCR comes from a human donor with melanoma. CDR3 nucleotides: TGTGCCACCAGCAAAGGACAGTTTGCAACTAATGAAAAACTGTTTTTT. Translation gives CATSKGQFATNEKLFF. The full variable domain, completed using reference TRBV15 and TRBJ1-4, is DAMVIQNPRYQVTQFGKPVTLSCSQTLNHNVMYWYQQKSSQAPKLLFHYYDKDFNNEADTPDNFQSRRPNTSFCFLDIRSPGLGDTAMYLCATSKGQFATNEKLFFGSGTQLSVL.